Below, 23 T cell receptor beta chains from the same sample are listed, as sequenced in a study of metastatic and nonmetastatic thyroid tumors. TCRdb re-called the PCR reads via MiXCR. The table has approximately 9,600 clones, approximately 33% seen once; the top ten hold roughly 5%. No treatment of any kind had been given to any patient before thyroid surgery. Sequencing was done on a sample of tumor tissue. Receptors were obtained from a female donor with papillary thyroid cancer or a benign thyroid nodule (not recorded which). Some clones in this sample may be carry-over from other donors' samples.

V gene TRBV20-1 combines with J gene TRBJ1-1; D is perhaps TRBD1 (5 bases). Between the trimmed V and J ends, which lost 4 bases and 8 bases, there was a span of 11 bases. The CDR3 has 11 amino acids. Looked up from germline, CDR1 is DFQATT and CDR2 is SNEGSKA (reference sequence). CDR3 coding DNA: TGCAGTGCTAAGCGGAAGGGGGAAGCTTTCTTT. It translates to CSAKRKGEAFF.

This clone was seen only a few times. The CDR3 sequence is CASSLSTSAEAFF. CDR3 bases: TGTGCCAGCAGTTTAAGTACCTCCGCTGAAGCTTTCTTT. The chain has TRBV28 and TRBJ1-1; D uncertain. The CDR3 consists of 13 residues. Germline loops: CDR1 MDHEN, CDR2 SYDVKM. V was trimmed by 2 bases and J by 6 bases, leaving 10 bases between them.

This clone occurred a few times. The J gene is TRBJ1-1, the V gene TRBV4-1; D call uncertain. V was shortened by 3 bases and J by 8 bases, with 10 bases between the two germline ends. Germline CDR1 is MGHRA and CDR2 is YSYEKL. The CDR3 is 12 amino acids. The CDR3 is CASSQGMSEAFF. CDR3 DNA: TGCGCCAGCAGCCAGGGAATGTCAGAAGCTTTCTTT.

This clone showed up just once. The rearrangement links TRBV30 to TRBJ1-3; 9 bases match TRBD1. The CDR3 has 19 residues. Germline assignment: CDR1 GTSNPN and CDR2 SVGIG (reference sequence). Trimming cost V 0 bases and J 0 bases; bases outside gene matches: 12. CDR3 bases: TGTGCCTGGAGTGTACGAGGACAGGGGTTAAGGGGCTCTGGAAACACCATATATTTT. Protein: CAWSVRGQGLRGSGNTIYF.

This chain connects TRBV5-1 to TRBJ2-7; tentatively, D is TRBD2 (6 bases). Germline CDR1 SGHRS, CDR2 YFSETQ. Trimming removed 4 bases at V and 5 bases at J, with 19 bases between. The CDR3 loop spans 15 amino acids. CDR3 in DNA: TGCGCCAGCAGCCTGGATGGAGGGGATCGCCACGAGCAGTACTTC. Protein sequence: CASSLDGGDRHEQYF.

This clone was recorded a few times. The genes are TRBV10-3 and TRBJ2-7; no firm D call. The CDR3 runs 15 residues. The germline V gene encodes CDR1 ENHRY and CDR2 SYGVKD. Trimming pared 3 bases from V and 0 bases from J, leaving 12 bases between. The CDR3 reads CAISDRTYTSYEQYF. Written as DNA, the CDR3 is TGTGCCATCAGTGATAGGACCTACACCTCCTACGAGCAGTACTTC.

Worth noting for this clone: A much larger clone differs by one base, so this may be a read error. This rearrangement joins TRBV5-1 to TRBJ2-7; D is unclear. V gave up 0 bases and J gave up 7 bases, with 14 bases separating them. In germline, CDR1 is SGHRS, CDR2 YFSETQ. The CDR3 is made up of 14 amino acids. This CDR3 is CASSLGVTTREQYF. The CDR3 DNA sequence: TGCGCCAGCAGCTTGGGGGTCACCACGAGGGAGCAGTACTTC.

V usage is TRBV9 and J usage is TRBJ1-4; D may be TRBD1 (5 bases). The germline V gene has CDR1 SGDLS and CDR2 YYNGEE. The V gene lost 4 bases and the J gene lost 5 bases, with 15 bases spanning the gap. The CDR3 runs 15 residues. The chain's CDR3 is CASSPPGTANEKLFF. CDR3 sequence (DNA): TGTGCCAGCAGCCCACCCGGGACGGCGAATGAAAAACTGTTTTTT. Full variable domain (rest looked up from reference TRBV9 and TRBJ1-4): DSGVTQTPKHLITATGQRVTLRCSPRSGDLSVYWYQQSLDQGLQFLIQYYNGEERAKGNILERFSAQQFPDLHSELNLSSLELGDSALYFCASSPPGTANEKLFFGSGTQLSVL.

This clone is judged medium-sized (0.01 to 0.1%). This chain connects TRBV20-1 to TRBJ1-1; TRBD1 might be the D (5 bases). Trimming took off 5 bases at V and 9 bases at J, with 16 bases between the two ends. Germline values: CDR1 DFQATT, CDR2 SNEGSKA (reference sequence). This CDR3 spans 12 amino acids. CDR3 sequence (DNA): TGCAGTGCTCTCTGGGGGAGGGGCCAAGCTTTCTTT. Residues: CSALWGRGQAFF.

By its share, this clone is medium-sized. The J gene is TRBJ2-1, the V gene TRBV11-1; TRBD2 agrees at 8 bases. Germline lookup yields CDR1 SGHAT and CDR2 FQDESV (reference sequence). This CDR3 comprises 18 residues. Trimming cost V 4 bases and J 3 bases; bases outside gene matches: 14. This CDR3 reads CASSSSYKSSGYYNEQFF. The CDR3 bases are TGTGCCAGCAGCTCCAGTTACAAATCTAGCGGGTACTACAATGAGCAGTTCTTC.

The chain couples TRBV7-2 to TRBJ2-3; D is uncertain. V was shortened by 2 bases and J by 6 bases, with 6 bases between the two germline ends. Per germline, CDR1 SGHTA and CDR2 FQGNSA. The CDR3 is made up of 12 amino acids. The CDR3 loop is CASSLSQDTQYF. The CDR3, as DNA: TGTGCCAGCAGCTTAAGTCAGGATACGCAGTATTTT.

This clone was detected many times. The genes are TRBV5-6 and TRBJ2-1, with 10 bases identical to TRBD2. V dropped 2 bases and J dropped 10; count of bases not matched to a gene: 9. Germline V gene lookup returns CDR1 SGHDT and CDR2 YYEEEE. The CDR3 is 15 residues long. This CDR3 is CASSFLSGRAREQFF. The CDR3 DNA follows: TGTGCCAGCAGCTTCCTAAGCGGGAGGGCCAGGGAGCAGTTCTTC. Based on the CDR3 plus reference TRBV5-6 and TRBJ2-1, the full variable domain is DAGVTQSPTHLIKTRGQQVTLRCSPKSGHDTVSWYQQALGQGPQFIFQYYEEEERQRGNFPDRFSGHQFPNYSSELNVNALLLGDSALYLCASSFLSGRAREQFFGPGTRLTVL.

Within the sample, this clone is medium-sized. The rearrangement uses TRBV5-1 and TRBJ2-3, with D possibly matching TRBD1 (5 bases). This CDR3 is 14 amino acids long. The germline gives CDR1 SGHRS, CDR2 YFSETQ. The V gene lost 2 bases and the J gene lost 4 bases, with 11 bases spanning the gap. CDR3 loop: CASSFGSGPDTQYF. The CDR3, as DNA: TGCGCCAGCAGCTTTGGGTCAGGGCCAGATACGCAGTATTTT. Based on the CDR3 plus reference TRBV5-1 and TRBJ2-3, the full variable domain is KAGVTQTPRYLIKTRGQQVTLSCSPISGHRSVSWYQQTPGQGLQFLFEYFSETQRNKGNFPGRFSGRQFSNSRSEMNVSTLELGDSALYLCASSFGSGPDTQYFGPGTRLTVL.

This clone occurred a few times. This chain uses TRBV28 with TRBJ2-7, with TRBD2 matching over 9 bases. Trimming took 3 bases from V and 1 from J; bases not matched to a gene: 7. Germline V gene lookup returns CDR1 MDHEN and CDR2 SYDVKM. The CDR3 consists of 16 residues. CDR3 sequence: CASSFSLAGLSYEQYF. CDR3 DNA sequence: TGTGCCAGCAGTTTTTCCCTAGCGGGACTGTCCTACGAGCAGTACTTC.

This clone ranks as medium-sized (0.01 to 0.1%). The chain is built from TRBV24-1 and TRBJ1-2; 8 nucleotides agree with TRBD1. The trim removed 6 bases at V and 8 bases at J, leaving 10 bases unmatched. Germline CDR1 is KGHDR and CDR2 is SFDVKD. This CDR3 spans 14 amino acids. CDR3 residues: CATSTKGQAAGYTF. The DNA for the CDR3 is TGTGCCACCAGTACAAAGGGACAGGCTGCGGGCTACACCTTC.

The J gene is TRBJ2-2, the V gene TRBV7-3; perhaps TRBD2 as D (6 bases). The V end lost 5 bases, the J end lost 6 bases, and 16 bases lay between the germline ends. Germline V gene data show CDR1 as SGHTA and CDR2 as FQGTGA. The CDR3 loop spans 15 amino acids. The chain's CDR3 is CASSPKGGRSGELFF. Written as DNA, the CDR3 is TGTGCCAGCAGCCCAAAGGGTGGGAGGTCCGGGGAGCTGTTTTTT. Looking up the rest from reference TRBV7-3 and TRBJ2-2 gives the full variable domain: GAGVSQTPSNKVTEKGKYVELRCDPISGHTALYWYRQSLGQGPEFLIYFQGTGAADDSGLPNDRFFAVRPEGSVSTLKIQRTERGDSAVYLCASSPKGGRSGELFFGEGSRLTVL.

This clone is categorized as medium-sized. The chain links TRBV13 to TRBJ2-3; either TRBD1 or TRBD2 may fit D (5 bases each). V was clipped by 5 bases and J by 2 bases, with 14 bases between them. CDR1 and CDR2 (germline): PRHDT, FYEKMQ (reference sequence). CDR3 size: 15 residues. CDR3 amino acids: CASSPKQEDTDTQYF. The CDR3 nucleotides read TGTGCCAGCAGCCCCAAACAGGAGGACACAGATACGCAGTATTTT.

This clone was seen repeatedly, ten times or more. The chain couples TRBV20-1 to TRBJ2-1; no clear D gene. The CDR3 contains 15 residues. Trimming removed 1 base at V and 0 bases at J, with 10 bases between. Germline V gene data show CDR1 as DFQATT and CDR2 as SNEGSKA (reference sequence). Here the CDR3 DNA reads TGCAGTGCTAGAGGTTACAAGAGCTCCTACAATGAGCAGTTCTTC. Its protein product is CSARGYKSSYNEQFF.

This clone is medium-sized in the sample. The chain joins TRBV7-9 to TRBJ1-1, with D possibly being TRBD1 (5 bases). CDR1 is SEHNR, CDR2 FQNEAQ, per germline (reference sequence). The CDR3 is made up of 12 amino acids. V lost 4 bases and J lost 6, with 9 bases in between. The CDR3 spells CASSSRGAEAFF. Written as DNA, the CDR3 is TGTGCCAGCAGCTCCCGGGGCGCTGAAGCTTTCTTT.

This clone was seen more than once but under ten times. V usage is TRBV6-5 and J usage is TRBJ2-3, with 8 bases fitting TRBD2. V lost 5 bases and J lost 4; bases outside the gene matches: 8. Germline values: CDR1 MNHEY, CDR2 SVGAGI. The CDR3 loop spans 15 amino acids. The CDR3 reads CASSTRAGVPDTQYF. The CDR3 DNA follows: TGTGCCAGCAGTACTCGAGCGGGGGTCCCAGATACGCAGTATTTT.

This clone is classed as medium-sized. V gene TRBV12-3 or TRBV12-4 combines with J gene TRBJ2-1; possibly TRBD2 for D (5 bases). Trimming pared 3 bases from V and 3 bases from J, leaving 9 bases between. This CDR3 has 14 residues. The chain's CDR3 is CASSFGRDYNEQFF. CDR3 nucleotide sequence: TGTGCCAGCAGTTTTGGGAGAGACTACAATGAGCAGTTCTTC.

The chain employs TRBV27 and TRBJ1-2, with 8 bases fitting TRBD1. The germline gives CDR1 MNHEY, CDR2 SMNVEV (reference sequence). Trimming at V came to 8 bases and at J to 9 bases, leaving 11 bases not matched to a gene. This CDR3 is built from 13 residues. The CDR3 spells CASRQGRGGSYTF. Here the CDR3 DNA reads TGTGCCAGCCGACAGGGGCGCGGGGGTAGCTACACCTTC.

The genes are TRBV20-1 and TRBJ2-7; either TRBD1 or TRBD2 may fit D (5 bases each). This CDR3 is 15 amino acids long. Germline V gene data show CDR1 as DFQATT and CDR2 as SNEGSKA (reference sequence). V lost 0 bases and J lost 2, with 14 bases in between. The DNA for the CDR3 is TGCAGTGCTAGAGATCTAGAGGGGCAGGCCTACGAGCAGTACTTC. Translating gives CSARDLEGQAYEQYF.